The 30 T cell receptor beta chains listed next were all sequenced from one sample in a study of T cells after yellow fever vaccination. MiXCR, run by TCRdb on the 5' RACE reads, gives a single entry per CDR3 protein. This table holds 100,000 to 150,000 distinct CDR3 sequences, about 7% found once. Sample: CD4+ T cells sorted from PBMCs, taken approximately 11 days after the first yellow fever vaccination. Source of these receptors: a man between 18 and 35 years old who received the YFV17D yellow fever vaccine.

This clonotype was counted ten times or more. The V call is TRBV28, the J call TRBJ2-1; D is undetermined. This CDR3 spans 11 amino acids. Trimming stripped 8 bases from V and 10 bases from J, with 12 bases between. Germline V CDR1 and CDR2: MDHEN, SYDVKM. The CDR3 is CASSRYPEQFF. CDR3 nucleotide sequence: TGTGCCAGCTCGAGGTATCCCGAGCAGTTCTTC.

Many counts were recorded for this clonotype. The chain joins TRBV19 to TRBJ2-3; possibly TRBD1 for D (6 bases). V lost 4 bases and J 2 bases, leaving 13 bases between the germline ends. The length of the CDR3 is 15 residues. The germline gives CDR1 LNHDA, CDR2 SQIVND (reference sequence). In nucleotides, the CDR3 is TGTGCCAGTAGTACAAACCGGGACATCACAGATACGCAGTATTTT. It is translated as CASSTNRDITDTQYF.

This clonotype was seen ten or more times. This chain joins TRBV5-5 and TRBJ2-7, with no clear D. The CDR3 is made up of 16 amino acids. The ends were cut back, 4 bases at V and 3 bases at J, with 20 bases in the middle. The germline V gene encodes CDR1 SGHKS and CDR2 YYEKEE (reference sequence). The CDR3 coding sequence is TGTGCCAGCAGCCCTTCCGGGCGCAGTCTCGACTACGAGCAGTACTTC. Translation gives CASSPSGRSLDYEQYF.

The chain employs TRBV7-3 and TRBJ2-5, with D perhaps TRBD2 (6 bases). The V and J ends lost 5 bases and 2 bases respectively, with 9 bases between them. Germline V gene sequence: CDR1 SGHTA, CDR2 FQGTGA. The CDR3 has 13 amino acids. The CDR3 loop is CASSAGTQETQYF. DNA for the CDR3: TGTGCCAGCAGCGCCGGGACTCAAGAGACCCAGTACTTC.

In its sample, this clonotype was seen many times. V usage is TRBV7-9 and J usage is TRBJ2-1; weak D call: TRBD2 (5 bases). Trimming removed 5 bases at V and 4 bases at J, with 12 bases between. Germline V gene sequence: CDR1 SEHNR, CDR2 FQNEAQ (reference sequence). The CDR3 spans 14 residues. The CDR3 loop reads CASSRSTSYNEQFF. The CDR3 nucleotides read TGTGCCAGCAGCCGCTCCACTAGTTACAATGAGCAGTTCTTC.

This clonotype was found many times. The CDR3 nucleotides are TGCAGCGTTGAAGATCGGACCTATCGGGAGACTGAAGCTTTCTTT. Encoded protein: CSVEDRTYRETEAFF. The genes are TRBV29-1 and TRBJ1-1; D is unclear. Germline CDR1 is SQVTM and CDR2 is ANQGSEA. The CDR3 loop spans 15 amino acids. With 0 bases removed from V and 5 bases from J, the gap between germline ends came to 16 bases.

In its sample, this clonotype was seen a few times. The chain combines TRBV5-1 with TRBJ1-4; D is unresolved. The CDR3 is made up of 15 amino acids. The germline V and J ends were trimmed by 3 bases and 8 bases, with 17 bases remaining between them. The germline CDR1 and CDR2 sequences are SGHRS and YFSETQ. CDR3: CASSSSGPLGEKLFF. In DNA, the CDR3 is TGCGCCAGCAGCTCTTCCGGGCCCCTGGGGGAAAAACTGTTTTTT.

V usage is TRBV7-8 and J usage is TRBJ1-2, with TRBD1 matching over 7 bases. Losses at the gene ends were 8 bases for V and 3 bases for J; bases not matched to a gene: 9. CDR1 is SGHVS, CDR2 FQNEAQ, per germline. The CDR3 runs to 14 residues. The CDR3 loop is CASGPGDSYYGYTF. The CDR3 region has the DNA TGTGCCAGCGGCCCTGGGGACAGCTACTATGGCTACACCTTC.

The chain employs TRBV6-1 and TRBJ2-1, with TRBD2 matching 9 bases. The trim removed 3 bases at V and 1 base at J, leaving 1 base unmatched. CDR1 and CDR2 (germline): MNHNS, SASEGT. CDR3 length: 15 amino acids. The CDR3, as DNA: TGTGCCAGCAGTGAGAGCGGGGGGTCCTACAATGAGCAGTTCTTC. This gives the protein CASSESGGSYNEQFF.

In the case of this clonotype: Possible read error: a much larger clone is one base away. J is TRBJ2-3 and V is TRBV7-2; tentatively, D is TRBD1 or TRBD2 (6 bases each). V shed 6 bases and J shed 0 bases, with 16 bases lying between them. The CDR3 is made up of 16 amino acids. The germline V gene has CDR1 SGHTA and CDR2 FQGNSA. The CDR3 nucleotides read TGTGCCAGCAGAGCTAGCGTGGGGGCTAGCACAGATACGCAGTATTTT. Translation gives CASRASVGASTDTQYF.

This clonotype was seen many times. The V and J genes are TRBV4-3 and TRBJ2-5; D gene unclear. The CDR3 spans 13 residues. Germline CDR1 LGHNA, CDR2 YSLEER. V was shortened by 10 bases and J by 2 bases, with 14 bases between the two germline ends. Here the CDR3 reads CATPDLPQETQYF. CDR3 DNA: TGCGCCACCCCAGACTTGCCACAAGAGACCCAGTACTTC.

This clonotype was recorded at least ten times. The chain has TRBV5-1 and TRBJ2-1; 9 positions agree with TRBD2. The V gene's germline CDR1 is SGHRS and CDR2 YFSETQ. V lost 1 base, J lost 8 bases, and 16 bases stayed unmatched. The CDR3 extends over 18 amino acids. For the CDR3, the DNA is TGCGCCAGCAGCTTGAGTAGGCTAGCGGGGCCCCACGGGGATGAGCAGTTCTTC. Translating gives CASSLSRLAGPHGDEQFF. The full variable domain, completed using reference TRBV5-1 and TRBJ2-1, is KAGVTQTPRYLIKTRGQQVTLSCSPISGHRSVSWYQQTPGQGLQFLFEYFSETQRNKGNFPGRFSGRQFSNSRSEMNVSTLELGDSALYLCASSLSRLAGPHGDEQFFGPGTRLTVL.

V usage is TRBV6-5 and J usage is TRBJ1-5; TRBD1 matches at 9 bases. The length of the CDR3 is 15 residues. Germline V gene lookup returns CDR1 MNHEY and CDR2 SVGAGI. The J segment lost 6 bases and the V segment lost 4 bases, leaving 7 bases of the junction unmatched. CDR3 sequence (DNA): TGTGCCAGCAGTTCACGAACAGGGGGCTCTCAGCCCCAGCATTTT. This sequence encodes CASSSRTGGSQPQHF.

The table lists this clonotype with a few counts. The CDR3: CASSVTGAFNQPQHF. The CDR3 nucleotides are TGTGCCAGCAGCGTGACAGGGGCCTTCAATCAGCCCCAGCATTTT. The rearrangement uses TRBV9 and TRBJ1-5; the match to TRBD1 covers 8 bases. V shed 2 bases, J shed 3 bases, and the junction held 4 bases outside the gene matches. Germline lookup yields CDR1 SGDLS and CDR2 YYNGEE. The CDR3 consists of 15 residues.

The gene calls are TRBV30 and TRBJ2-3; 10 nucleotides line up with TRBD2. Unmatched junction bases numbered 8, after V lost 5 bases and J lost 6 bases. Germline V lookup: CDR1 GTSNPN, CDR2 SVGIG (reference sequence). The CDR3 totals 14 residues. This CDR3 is CAWVLAGRLDTQYF. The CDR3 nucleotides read TGTGCCTGGGTACTAGCGGGGAGGTTGGATACGCAGTATTTT.

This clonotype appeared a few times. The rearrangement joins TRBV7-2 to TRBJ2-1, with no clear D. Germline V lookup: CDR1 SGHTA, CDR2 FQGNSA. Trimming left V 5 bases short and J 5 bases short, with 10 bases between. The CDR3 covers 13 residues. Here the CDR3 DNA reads TGTGCCAGCAGCCCTCGAATACACAATGAGCAGTTCTTC. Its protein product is CASSPRIHNEQFF.

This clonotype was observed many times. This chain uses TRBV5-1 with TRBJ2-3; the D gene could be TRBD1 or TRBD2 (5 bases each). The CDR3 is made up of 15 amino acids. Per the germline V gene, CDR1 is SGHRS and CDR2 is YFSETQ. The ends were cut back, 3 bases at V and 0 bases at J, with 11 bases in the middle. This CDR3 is CASSSTWGSTDTQYF. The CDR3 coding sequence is TGCGCCAGCAGCTCAACATGGGGGAGCACAGATACGCAGTATTTT.

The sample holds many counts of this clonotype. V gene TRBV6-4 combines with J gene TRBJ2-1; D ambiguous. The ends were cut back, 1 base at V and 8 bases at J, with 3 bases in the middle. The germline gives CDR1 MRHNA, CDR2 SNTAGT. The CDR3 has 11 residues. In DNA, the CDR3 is TGTGCCAGCAGTGACTATGATGAGCAGTTCTTC. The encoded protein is CASSDYDEQFF.

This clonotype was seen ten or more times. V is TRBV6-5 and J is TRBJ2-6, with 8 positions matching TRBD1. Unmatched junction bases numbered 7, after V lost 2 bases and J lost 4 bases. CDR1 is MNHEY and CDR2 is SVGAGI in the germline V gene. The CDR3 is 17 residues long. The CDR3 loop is CASSYGQGWRGANVLTF. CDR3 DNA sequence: TGTGCCAGCAGTTACGGACAGGGCTGGAGAGGGGCCAACGTCCTGACTTTC.

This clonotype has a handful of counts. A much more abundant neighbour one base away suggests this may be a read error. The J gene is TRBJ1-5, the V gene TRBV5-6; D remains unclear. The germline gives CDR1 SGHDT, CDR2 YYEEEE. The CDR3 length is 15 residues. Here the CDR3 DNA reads TGTGCCAGCAGCCGGGCCCTGAATAGCAAGCAGCCCCAGCATTTT. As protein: CASSRALNSKQPQHF.

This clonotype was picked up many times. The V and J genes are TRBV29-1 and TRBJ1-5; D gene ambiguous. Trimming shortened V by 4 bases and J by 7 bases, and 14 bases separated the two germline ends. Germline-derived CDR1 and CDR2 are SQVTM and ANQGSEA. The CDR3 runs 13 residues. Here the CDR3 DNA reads TGCAGCGTTGTCCTGGGATCGGGCCAGCCCCAGCATTTT. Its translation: CSVVLGSGQPQHF.

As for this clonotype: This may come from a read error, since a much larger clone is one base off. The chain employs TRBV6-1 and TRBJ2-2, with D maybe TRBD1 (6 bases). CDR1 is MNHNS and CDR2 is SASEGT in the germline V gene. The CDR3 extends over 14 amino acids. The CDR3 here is CASRGQTNTGELLF. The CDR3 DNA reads TGTGCCAGCAGGGGACAAACGAACACCGGGGAGCTGCTTTTT.

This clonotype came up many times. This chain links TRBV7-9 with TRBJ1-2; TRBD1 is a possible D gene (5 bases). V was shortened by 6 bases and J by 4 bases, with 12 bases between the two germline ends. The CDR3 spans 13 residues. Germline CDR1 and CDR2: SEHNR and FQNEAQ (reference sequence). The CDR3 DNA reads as TGTGCCAGCAGGCCCGGGACGGCCTATGGCTACACCTTC. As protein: CASRPGTAYGYTF.

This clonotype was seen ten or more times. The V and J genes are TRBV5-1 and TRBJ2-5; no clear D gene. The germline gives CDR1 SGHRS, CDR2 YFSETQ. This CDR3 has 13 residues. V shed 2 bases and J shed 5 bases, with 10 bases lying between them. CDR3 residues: CASSFGAKETQYF. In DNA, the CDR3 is TGCGCCAGCAGCTTTGGAGCGAAGGAGACCCAGTACTTC.

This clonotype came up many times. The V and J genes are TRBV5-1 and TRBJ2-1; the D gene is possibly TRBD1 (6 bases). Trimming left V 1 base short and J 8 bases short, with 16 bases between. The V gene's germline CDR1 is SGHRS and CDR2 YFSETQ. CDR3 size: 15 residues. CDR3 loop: CASSLSQGWRHEQFF. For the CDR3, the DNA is TGCGCCAGCAGCTTGTCCCAGGGGTGGAGGCATGAGCAGTTCTTC.

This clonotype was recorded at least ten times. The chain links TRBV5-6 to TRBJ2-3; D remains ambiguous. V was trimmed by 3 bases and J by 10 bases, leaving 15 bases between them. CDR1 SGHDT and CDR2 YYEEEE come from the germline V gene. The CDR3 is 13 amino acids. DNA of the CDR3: TGTGCCAGCAGCTCCGCGGTCTGGGAAGCGCAGTATTTT. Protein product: CASSSAVWEAQYF.

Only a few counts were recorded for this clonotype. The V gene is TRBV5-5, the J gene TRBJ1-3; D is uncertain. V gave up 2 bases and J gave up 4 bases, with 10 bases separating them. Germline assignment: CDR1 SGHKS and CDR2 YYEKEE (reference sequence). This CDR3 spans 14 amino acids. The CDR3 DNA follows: TGTGCCAGCAGCTTCCTCGCAGTCGGAAACACCATATATTTT. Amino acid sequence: CASSFLAVGNTIYF.

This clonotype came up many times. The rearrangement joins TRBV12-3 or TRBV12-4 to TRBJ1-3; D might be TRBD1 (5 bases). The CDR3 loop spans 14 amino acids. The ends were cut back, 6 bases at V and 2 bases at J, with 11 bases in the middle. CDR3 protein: CASRGTSTGNTIYF. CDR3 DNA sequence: TGTGCCAGCAGGGGGACCTCTACTGGAAACACCATATATTTT.

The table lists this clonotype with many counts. The CDR3 region is CASSRDRGTYGYTF. The CDR3 region has the DNA TGCGCCAGCAGCCGGGACAGGGGAACTTATGGCTACACCTTC. The chain is built from TRBV5-1 and TRBJ1-2; 10 bases agree with TRBD1. This CDR3 spans 14 amino acids. J lost 5 bases, V lost 4 bases, and 5 bases had no gene match. Germline V gene lookup returns CDR1 SGHRS and CDR2 YFSETQ.

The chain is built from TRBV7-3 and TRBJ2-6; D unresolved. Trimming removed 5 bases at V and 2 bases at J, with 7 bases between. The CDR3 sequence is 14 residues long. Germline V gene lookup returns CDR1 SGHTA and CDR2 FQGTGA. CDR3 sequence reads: CASSPSTGANVLTF. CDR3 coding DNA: TGTGCCAGCAGCCCGTCCACTGGGGCCAACGTCCTGACTTTC.